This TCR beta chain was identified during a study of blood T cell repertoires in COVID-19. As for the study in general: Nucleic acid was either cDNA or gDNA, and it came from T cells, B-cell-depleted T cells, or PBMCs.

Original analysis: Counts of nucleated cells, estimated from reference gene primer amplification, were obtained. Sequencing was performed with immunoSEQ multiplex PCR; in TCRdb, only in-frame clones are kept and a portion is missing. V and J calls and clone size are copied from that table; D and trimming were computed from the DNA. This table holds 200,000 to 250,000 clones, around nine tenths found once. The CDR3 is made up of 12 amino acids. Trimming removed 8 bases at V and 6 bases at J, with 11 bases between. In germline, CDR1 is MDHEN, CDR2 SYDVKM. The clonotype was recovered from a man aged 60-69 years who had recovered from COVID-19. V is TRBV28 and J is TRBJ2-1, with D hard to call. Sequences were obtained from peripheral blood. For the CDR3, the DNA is TGTGCCAGCCGAGGAGAGTTCAATGAGCAGTTCTTC. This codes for CASRGEFNEQFF.